The entry that follows covers one T cell receptor beta chain sequence. What this receptor recognizes is not known. Base qualities are not recorded, but no much larger clone differs from it by a single base. Libraries were prepared through the immunoSEQ multiplex PCR assay. RNA was extracted from all samples and reverse transcribed into cDNA, which served as template for TCR sequencing. First-strand cDNA was synthesized using SuperScript III with a 2:1 mix of oligo-dT and random hexamers. A synthetic immune receptor repertoire was used to measure amplification bias, and any remaining bias was corrected computationally. The paper's processing steps were these. Raw reads were preprocessed to remove errors, and CDR3 was defined according to IMGT conventions as the region from the conserved cysteine to phenylalanine. Clonality was computed by normalizing Shannon entropy by log2 of the number of productive unique TCRs and subtracting the result from 1. CD4 or CD8 identity of scalp clones was inferred by cross-referencing scalp TCRbeta sequences with sorted blood CD4 and CD8 repertoires. TCRdb limited this immuneACCESS table to in-frame rearrangements with V and J called. A share of clones is missing; checked studies link under half to unresolved V genes, and the rest is unexplained. D and trimming come from the DNA, and the V and J calls and clone size come from that table. This sample is represented by about 150,000 clones; 45% to 60% of them were singletons. Under 5.5% of the sample lies in the top ten.

The CDR3 has 14 amino acids, counting the end cysteine and phenylalanine. Here the CDR3 DNA is all that survives: 42 bases in frame from base 1. Between the V and J ends, shortened by 0 bases and 0 bases respectively, the junction contains 6 bases. CDR1 and CDR2 are drawn from the germline V gene: SGHRS, YFSETQ. The sample comes from a study of CD8+ T cells in alopecia areata (dated by TCRdb to about 2018). Describing the broader study: To study T cell clonal expansion in alopecia areata, the researchers applied high-throughput TCRbeta sequencing to both the C3H/HeJ mouse model and human patients. Clonality in the scalp was compared among normal scalp (n=4), patchy alopecia areata scalp (n=8), and alopecia totalis/universalis scalp (n=8). RNA came from the PAXgene miRNA kit for fixed scalp, the miRNeasy kit for PBMCs, and the RNeasy kit for mouse skin. On the human side, TCRbeta sequencing was run on scalp tissue and on sorted CD4+ and CD8+ peripheral blood T cells from healthy controls and from alopecia areata patients with either patchy or totalis/universalis disease. Amplification of TCRbeta CDR3 regions was done by immunoSEQ multiplex PCR using 35 Vbeta forward primers and 13 Jbeta reverse primers. Overall results and qualifications from the work: Lesional scalp, especially in alopecia totalis/universalis, showed higher clonality and more expanded CD8+ clones than normal scalp, suggesting antigenic drive. TCR sequences shared between patients were less clear than in mice, possibly partly because of HLA diversity in the patient population. Scalp TCR repertoire analysis is complicated because resident alphabeta T cells in normal human skin are also sequenced, whereas mouse skin is dominated by gammadelta T cells.

PBMCs were separated by density centrifugation and stained for CD3, CD4 and CD8, after which CD4+ and CD8+ T cells were sorted on a FACSAria. Scalp biopsies and blood samples were provided by unaffected controls. This sequence uses TRBV5-1 and TRBJ1-1; the D gene is not confidently resolved. What was sequenced was CD4+ T cells sorted from blood. The TCR comes from a human donor in good health. The DNA is TGCGCCAGCAGCTTGGGACGGCTGAACACTGAAGCTTTCTTT. It is translated as CASSLGRLNTEAFF.